What follows are 8 T cell receptor beta chains derived from one specimen sequenced in a study of cytomegalovirus exposure and HLA in healthy donors. PCR employed 60 Vbeta and 13 Jbeta primers. Clones were sequenced by immunoSEQ multiplex PCR, and TCRdb holds only the in-frame ones, with some missing. The sample holds fewer than 200,000 clones, approximately 78% seen once. Input material: PBMCs. These receptor sequences come from a woman in her twenties or thirties in good health and CMV-seropositive.

This clone appeared a few times. The chain joins TRBV6-5 to TRBJ2-7, with D maybe TRBD1 (6 bases). CDR1 and CDR2 from the germline V gene are MNHEY and SVGAGI. Trimming took 2 bases from V and 2 from J, leaving 16 bases between them. This CDR3 is 16 amino acids long. The CDR3 here is CASSYEQGDETYEQYF. CDR3 DNA sequence: TGTGCCAGCAGTTACGAACAGGGAGATGAAACCTACGAGCAGTACTTC.

This chain uses TRBV10-3 with TRBJ2-5, with 12 bases aligning to TRBD2. V lost 2 bases to trimming and J lost 4 bases; unmatched junction nucleotides: 5. Germline V gives CDR1 ENHRY, CDR2 SYGVKD. The CDR3 has 16 amino acids. Here the CDR3 reads CAISERGTSGLETQYF. CDR3 nucleotides: TGTGCCATCAGTGAGAGGGGGACTAGCGGGCTAGAGACCCAGTACTTC.

The chain employs TRBV7-7 and TRBJ2-2; D possibly corresponds to TRBD1 (6 bases). Trimming removed 5 bases from V and 5 bases from J, with 15 bases in between. This CDR3 is built from 15 residues. Germline CDR1 and CDR2: SSHAT and FNYEAQ (reference sequence). The CDR3 bases are TGTGCCAGCAGCCTCATGACAGGCGGGACCGGGGAGCTGTTTTTT. Protein: CASSLMTGGTGELFF.

CDR3 region: CAFNWRGYTF. In DNA, the CDR3 is TGTGCCTTTAATTGGCGGGGCTACACCTTC. This rearrangement joins TRBV30 to TRBJ1-2, with D uncertain. CDR3 length: 10 amino acids. Trimming cost V 7 bases and J 8 bases, with 11 bases left between them. In germline, CDR1 is GTSNPN, CDR2 SVGIG (reference sequence). The entire variable domain, with the rest obtained from reference TRBV30 and TRBJ1-2, is as follows: SQTIHQWPATLVQPVGSPLSLECTVEGTSNPNLYWYRQAAGRGLQLLFYSVGIGQISSEVPQNLSASRPQDRQFILSSKKLLLSDSGFYLCAFNWRGYTFGSGTRLTVV.

Note on this clone: Other DNA sequences in the sample encode the same CDR3. The chain has TRBV2 and TRBJ1-3; D gene uncertain. Between the trimmed V and J ends, which lost 6 bases and 3 bases, there was a span of 3 bases. This CDR3 spans 11 amino acids. Germline V gene data show CDR1 as SNHLY and CDR2 as FYNNEI. Here the CDR3 reads CASSRGNTIYF. The CDR3, as DNA: TGTGCCAGCAGCCGTGGAAACACCATATATTTT.

The genes are TRBV10-1 and TRBJ2-5; D is ambiguous. The end of the DNA is better explained by TRBJ2-7, so the J call may be wrong. The CDR3 totals 14 residues. Germline CDR1 reads WNHNN; CDR2 reads SYGVQD (reference sequence). The DNA for the CDR3 is TGCGCCAGCAGTGAGTCAGCGCTCGACTACGAGCAGTACTTC. It yields the protein CASSESALDYEQYF.

The chain couples TRBV4-1 to TRBJ2-7, with unresolved D. The CDR3 spans 13 residues. The V end lost 2 bases, the J end lost 5 bases, and 10 bases lay between the germline ends. Germline V lookup: CDR1 MGHRA, CDR2 YSYEKL. CDR3 sequence: CASSQRGENEQYF. CDR3 in DNA: TGCGCCAGCAGCCAACGCGGAGAAAACGAGCAGTACTTC.

This clone was detected only once. The chain carries TRBV9 and TRBJ2-1; D is possibly TRBD2 (6 bases). Germline V gene lookup returns CDR1 SGDLS and CDR2 YYNGEE. The V gene lost 0 bases and the J gene lost 2 bases, with 9 bases spanning the gap. This CDR3 region has 15 residues. CDR3 region: CASSVVAGTYNEQFF. The CDR3 coding sequence is TGTGCCAGCAGCGTAGTGGCGGGGACCTACAATGAGCAGTTCTTC.